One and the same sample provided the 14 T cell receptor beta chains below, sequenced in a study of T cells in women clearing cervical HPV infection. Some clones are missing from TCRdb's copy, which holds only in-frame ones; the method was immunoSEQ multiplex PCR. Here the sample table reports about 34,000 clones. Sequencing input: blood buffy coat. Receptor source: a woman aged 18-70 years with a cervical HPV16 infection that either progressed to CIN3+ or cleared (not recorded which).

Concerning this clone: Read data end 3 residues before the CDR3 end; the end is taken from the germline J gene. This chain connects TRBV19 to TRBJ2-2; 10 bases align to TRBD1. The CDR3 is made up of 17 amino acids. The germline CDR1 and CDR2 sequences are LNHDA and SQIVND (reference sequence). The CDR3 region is CASSPGTGETGANVLFF. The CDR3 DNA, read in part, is TGTGCCAGTAGTCCCGGGACAGGGGAGACTGGGGCCAACGTG.

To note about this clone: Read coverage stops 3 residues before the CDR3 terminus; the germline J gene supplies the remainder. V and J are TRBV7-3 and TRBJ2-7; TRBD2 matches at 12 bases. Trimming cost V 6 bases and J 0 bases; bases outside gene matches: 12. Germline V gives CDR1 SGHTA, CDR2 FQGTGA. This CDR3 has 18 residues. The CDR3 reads CASRERTSGNLSSYEQYF. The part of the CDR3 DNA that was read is TGTGCCAGCAGAGAGAGGACTAGCGGGAATTTGAGCTCCTACGAG.

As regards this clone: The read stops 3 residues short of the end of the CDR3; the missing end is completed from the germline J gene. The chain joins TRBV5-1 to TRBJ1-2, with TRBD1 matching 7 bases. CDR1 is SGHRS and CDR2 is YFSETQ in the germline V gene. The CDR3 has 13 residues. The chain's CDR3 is CASRTGQNLRYTF. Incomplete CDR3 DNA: TGCGCCAGCCGCACGGGACAGAACCTTCGC. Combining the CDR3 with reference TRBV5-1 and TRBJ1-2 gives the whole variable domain KAGVTQTPRYLIKTRGQQVTLSCSPISGHRSVSWYQQTPGQGLQFLFEYFSETQRNKGNFPGRFSGRQFSNSRSEMNVSTLELGDSALYLCASRTGQNLRYTFGSGTRLTVV.

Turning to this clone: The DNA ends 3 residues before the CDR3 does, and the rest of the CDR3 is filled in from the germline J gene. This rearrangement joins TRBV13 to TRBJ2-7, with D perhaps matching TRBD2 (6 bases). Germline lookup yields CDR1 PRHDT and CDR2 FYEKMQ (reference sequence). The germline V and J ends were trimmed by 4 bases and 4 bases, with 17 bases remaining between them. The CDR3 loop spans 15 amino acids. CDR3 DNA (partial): TGTGCCAGCAGCTCCCTGGAGGGGATAGGTTACGAG. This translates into CASSSLEGIGYE. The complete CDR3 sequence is CASSSLEGIGYEQYF.

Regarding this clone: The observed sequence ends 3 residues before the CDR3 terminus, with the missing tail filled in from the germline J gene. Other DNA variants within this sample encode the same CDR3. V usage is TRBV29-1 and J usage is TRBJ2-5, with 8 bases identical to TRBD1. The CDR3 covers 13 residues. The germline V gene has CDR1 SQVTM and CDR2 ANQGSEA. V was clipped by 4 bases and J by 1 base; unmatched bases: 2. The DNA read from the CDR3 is TGCAGCGTTGGGGACAGGTTCCAAGAGACC. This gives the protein CSVGDRFQET. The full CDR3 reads CSVGDRFQETQYF.

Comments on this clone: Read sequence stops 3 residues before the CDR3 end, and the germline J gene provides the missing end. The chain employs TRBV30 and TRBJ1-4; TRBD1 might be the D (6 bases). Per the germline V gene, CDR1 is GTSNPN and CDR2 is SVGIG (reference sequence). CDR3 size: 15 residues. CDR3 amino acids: CAWSLHIWGHSPLFF. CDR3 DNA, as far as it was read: TGTGCCTGGAGTTTGCACATTTGGGGGCACTCACCA.

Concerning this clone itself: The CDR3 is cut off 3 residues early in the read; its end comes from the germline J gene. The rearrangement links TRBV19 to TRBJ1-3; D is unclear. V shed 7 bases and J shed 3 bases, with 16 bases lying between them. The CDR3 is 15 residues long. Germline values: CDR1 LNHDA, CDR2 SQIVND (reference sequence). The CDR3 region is CASNRGVGIGNTIYF. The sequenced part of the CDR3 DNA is TGTGCCAGTAATCGGGGTGTTGGAATTGGAAACACC.

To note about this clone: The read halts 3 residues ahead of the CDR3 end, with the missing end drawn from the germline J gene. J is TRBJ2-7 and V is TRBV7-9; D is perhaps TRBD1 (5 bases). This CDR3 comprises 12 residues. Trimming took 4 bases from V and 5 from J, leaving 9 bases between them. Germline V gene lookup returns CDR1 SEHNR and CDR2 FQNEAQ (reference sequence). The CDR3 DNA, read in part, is TGTGCCAGCAGCTCCATGGGGCACGAG. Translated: CASSSMGHE. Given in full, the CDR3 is CASSSMGHEQYF.

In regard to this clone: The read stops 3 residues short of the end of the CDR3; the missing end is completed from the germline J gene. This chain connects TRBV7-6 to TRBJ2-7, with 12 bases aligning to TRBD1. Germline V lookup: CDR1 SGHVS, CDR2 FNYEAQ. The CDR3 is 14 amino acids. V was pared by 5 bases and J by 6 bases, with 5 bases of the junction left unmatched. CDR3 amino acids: CASSAGTGGLEQYF. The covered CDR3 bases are TGTGCCAGCAGCGCCGGGACAGGGGGCCTCGAG.

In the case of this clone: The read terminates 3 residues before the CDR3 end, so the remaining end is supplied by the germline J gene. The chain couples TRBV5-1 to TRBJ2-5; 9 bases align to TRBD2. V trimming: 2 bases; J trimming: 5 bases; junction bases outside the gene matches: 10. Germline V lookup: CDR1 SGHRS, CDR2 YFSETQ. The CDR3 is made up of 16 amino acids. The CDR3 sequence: CASSLYSAGGGETQYF. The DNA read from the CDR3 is TGCGCCAGCAGCTTATATTCGGCGGGAGGGGGCGAGACC.

CDR3: CASSLGLAERRRETQYF. The covered CDR3 bases are TGTGCCAGCAGCTTGGGACTAGCGGAAAGGAGGCGGGAGACC. J is TRBJ2-5 and V is TRBV7-7; 11 bases match TRBD2. The read ends 3 residues before the CDR3 terminus; that terminus is restored from the germline J gene. V was clipped by 3 bases and J by 5 bases; unmatched bases: 11. The CDR3 runs to 17 residues. CDR1 and CDR2 from the germline V gene are SSHAT and FNYEAQ (reference sequence).

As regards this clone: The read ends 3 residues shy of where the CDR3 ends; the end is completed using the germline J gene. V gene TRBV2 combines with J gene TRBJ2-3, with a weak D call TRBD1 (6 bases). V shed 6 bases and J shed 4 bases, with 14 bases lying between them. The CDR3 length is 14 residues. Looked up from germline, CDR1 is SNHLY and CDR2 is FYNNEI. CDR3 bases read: TGTGCCAGCAGGGGGGACACGATGGCAGATACG. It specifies CASRGDTMADT. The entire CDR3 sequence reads CASRGDTMADTQYF. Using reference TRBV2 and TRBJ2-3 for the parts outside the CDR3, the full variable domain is EPEVTQTPSHQVTQMGQEVILRCVPISNHLYFYWYRQILGQKVEFLVSFYNNEISEKSEIFDDQFSVERPDGSNFTLKIRSTKLEDSAMYFCASRGDTMADTQYFGPGTRLTVL.

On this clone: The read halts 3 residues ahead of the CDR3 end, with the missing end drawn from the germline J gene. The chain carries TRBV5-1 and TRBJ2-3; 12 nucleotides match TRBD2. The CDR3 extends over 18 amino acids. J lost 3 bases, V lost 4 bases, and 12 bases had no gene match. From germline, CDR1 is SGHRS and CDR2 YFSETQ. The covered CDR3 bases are TGCGCCAGCAGCCCCAGCCGAGTGACTAGCGGGAGAACAGATACG. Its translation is CASSPSRVTSGRTDT. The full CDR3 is CASSPSRVTSGRTDTQYF.

The chain's CDR3 is CSASTQGLSNQPQHF. The sequenced CDR3 bases are TGCAGTGCTAGTACACAGGGATTGAGCAATCAGCCC. The V gene is TRBV20-1, the J gene TRBJ1-5; TRBD1 might be the D (6 bases). With the read ending 3 residues before the CDR3 end, the germline J gene is used to fill in that end. Between the trimmed V and J ends, which lost 3 bases and 1 base, there was a span of 13 bases. The CDR3 has 15 amino acids. Germline CDR1 reads DFQATT; CDR2 reads SNEGSKA (reference sequence).